This note documents a single TCR beta chain sequence. Its antigen is not known. Every patient was affected by relapse after autologous stem cell transplantation, while exposure to brentuximab vedotin was not uniform. Complete response, partial response or progressive disease was each patient's best response. The data were produced by immunoSEQ multiplex PCR, yet TCRdb's version contains in-frame clones alone and is incomplete. The sample has approximately 89,000 clones; 65% to 85% are singletons. These data are taken from a study of PD-1 blockade in classical Hodgkin lymphoma. This CDR3 comprises 16 residues. V dropped 0 bases and J dropped 0 bases, with 11 bases sitting between them. The germline V gene encodes CDR1 LGHNA and CDR2 YSLEER. General study points: Prior therapy or disease activity may underlie the repertoire differences, whose causes remain undefined.

Sequenced material: peripheral blood mononuclear cells (PBMCs), taken at baseline. The receptor was isolated from a human donor with classical Hodgkin lymphoma. The chain couples TRBV4-3 to TRBJ1-1; D remains ambiguous. DNA for the CDR3: TGCGCCAGCAGCCAAGAAATATGGGCGCTGAACACTGAAGCTTTCTTT. This sequence encodes CASSQEIWALNTEAFF.